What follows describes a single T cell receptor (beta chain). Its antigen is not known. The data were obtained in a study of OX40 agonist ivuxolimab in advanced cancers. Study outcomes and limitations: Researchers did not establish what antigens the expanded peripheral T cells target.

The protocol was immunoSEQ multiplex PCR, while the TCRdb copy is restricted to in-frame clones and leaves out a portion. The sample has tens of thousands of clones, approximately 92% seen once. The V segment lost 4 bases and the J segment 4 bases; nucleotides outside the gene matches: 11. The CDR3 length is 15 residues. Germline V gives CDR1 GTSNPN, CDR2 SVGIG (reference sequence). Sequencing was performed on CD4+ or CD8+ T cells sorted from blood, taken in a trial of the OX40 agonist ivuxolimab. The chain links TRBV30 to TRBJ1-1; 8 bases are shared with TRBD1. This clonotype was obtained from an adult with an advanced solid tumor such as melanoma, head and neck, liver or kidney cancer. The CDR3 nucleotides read TGTGCCTGGAAAAGGGAGGCCAGGGGGCCCACTGAAGCTTTCTTT. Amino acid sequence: CAWKREARGPTEAFF.